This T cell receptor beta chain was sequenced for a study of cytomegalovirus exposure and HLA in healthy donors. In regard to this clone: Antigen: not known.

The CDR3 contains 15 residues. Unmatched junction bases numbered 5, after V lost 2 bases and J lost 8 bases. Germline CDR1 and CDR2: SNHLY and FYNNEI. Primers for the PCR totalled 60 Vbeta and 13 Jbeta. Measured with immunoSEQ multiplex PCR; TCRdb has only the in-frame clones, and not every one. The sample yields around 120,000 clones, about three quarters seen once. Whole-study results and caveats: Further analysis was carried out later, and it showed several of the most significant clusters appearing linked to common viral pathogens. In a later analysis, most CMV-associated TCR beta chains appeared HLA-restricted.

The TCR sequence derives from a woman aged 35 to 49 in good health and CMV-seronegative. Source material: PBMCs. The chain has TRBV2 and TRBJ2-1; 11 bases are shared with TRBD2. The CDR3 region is CASSENSGGAHEQFF. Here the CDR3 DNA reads TGTGCCAGCAGTGAAAATAGCGGGGGGGCCCATGAGCAGTTCTTC. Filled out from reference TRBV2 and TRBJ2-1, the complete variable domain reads EPEVTQTPSHQVTQMGQEVILRCVPISNHLYFYWYRQILGQKVEFLVSFYNNEISEKSEIFDDQFSVERPDGSNFTLKIRSTKLEDSAMYFCASSENSGGAHEQFFGPGTRLTVL.